Listed below are T cell receptor beta chains from one sample, sequenced in a study of blood T cell repertoires in COVID-19. Generated by immunoSEQ multiplex PCR, the TCRdb table keeps only in-frame clones and is missing some. The repertoire includes about 220,000 clones, about 80% of them detected once, and approximately 1.2% sits in the top ten. The sequenced sample consisted of PBMCs or T cells enriched from blood (not recorded which). The receptors were sampled from a woman aged 40 to 50 with acute COVID-19. CDR3s include the opening cysteine and the closing phenylalanine or tryptophan. A D gene is named only where the DNA matches it firmly. Expanded clones are given a class, and other clones once, few, many or no size at all.

d_call j_call clone_size v_call cdr3_nt cdr3_aa
TRBD2 TRBJ2-1 . TRBV5-8 TGTGCCAGCAGCTTGGTCCCAGGACTAGCGGGAGGGTATGAGCAGTTCTTC CASSLVPGLAGGYEQFF
TRBD2 TRBJ2-7 . TRBV12-3/TRBV12-4 TGTGCCAGCAGTTATCTAGCGGACTACGAGCAGTACTTC CASSYLADYEQYF
TRBD2 TRBJ2-7 . TRBV19 TGTGCCAGTCGGACTAGCGGGAGCAGAGGCACCTACGAGCAGTACTTC CASRTSGSRGTYEQYF
. TRBJ2-7 . TRBV19 TGTGCCAGTAGTATCACGGGAGAAATCGGCGAGCAGTACTTC CASSITGEIGEQYF
. TRBJ1-1 . TRBV29-1 TGCAGCGTTGATCACGTATCGAGGATTGACACTGAAGCTTTCTTT CSVDHVSRIDTEAFF
. TRBJ1-2 once TRBV30 TGTGCCTGGAGTGTTTCACACAGGAGCTATGGCTACACCTTC CAWSVSHRSYGYTF
. TRBJ1-6 once TRBV5-6 TGTGCCAGCAGCTTGGTCGACACAGCAAATTCACCCCTCCACTTT CASSLVDTANSPLHF
TRBD2 TRBJ2-2 . TRBV9 TGTGCCAGCAGACCCACTAGCGAAGCGGTCACCGGGGAGCTGTTTTTT CASRPTSEAVTGELFF
. TRBJ2-1 . TRBV9 TGTGCCAGCAGCGCGACCCGGGGGACCTACAATGAGCAGTTCTTC CASSATRGTYNEQFF
. TRBJ1-1 . TRBV14 TGTGCCAGCAGCCAAGAAATAATAAGAGGGTCTCGGACTGAAGCTTTCTTT CASSQEIIRGSRTEAFF
. TRBJ1-5 . TRBV7-2 TGTGCCAGCAGCGGGCAGACAGGTAACAATCAGCCCCAGCATTTT CASSGQTGNNQPQHF
. TRBJ2-1 once TRBV7-3 TGTGCCAGCAGCCAGGGTACTGAGCAGTTCTTC CASSQGTEQFF
TRBD1 TRBJ1-2 . TRBV15 TGTGCCACCAGCACCGGGACAGGGGGAGGCTACACCTTC CATSTGTGGGYTF
. TRBJ1-4 . TRBV5-1 TGCGCCAGCAGCTTGGCTGGACACAATTCGAATGAAAAACTGTTTTTT CASSLAGHNSNEKLFF
TRBD1 TRBJ1-5 once TRBV29-1 TGCAGCGTTGGACAGGGAAACAATCAGCCCCAGCATTTT CSVGQGNNQPQHF
TRBD2 TRBJ2-5 . TRBV5-1 TGCGCCAGCAGCCCCACTAGCGGGGGGGCCGAAGAGACCCAGTACTTC CASSPTSGGAEETQYF
. TRBJ1-5 . TRBV19 TGTGCCAGTAGTAAGGGGCGCGGTAGCAATCAGCCCCAGCATTTT CASSKGRGSNQPQHF
. TRBJ1-2 . TRBV29-1 TGCAGCGTTGCCCCCGGGAGCGGAGACTATGGCTACACCTTC CSVAPGSGDYGYTF
. TRBJ2-2 . TRBV5-1 TGCGCCAGCAGCCGCACAGGCACCGGGGAGCTGTTTTTT CASSRTGTGELFF
. TRBJ1-2 . TRBV7-2 TGTGCCAGCAGCTTAGACAGCTTAGGATATGGCTACACCTTC CASSLDSLGYGYTF
. TRBJ1-5 . TRBV7-8 TGTGCCAGCAGCCAGGGGAGGGGGGGTGTTCAGCCCCAGCATTTT CASSQGRGGVQPQHF
. TRBJ1-1 . TRBV5-4 TGTGCCAGCAGCCCGGGGGGGGCGGCTAATGATTATACTGAAGCTTTCTTT CASSPGGAANDYTEAFF
. TRBJ1-4 . TRBV28 TGTGCCAGCAGCCTATCACAGGGAGCTGAAAAACTGTTTTTT CASSLSQGAEKLFF
. TRBJ1-4 few TRBV4-2 TGTGCCAGCAGCCAAGCTACATCAGGGGCTAATGAAAAACTGTTTTTT CASSQATSGANEKLFF
. TRBJ1-5 . TRBV6-6 TGTGCCAGCAGTTACGGTTGGCAGGCGAATCAGCCCCAGCATTTT CASSYGWQANQPQHF
. TRBJ2-7 . TRBV3-1/TRBV3-2 TGTGCCAGCAGCCAAGACAGCAACGCGGCCTACGAGCAGTACTTC CASSQDSNAAYEQYF
TRBD2 TRBJ2-1 . TRBV3-1/TRBV3-2 TGTGCCAGCAGCCAACACATCACTAGCGGGGGGGATGAGCAGTTCTTC CASSQHITSGGDEQFF
TRBD1 TRBJ2-7 . TRBV19 TGTGCCAGTAAGGACAGGGCCCTATCCTACGAGCAGTACTTC CASKDRALSYEQYF
. TRBJ1-2 few TRBV29-1 TGCAGCGTTCTGGACAGCCATTCTGTCGGCTACACCTTC CSVLDSHSVGYTF
TRBD1 TRBJ2-3 . TRBV6-4 TGTGCCAGCAGCCTGACAGGGGGAACAGATACGCAGTATTTT CASSLTGGTDTQYF
. TRBJ1-6 . TRBV10-2 TGCGCCAGCAGTGAGCCCGGGGATTCACCCCTCCACTTT CASSEPGDSPLHF
TRBD2 TRBJ2-2 once TRBV5-4 TGTGCCAGCAGCTTGGCGCCGACTAGCGGTAACACCGGGGAGCTGTTTTTT CASSLAPTSGNTGELFF
. TRBJ1-5 once TRBV7-3 TGTGCCAGCAGCTTATGGCGGGGGGGACAGCCCCAGCATTTT CASSLWRGGQPQHF
. TRBJ2-2 . TRBV7-2 TGTGCCAGCAGCTTACGGTCATCCAACACCGGGGAGCTGTTTTTT CASSLRSSNTGELFF
TRBD1 TRBJ1-1 . TRBV19 TGTGCCAGTAGCCCCGTCGACAGGGTCGCCACTGAAGCTTTCTTT CASSPVDRVATEAFF